A selection of T cell receptor beta chains follows, all from one sample in a study of blood T cell repertoires in COVID-19. The data were produced by immunoSEQ multiplex PCR, yet TCRdb's version contains in-frame clones alone and is incomplete. The table shows roughly 200,000 clones, with around 83% occurring only once. Sequenced: peripheral blood. Receptors were obtained from a man aged 40-49 years with active or convalescent COVID-19. Both conserved end residues are part of each CDR3. D genes are given only for firm matches. Size is omitted from some rows. Given values are once, few, many or a class for expanded clones.

J,size,V,D,DNA,CDR3
TRBJ2-3,-,TRBV10-3,TRBD2,TGTGCCATCAGTGAGTCGCAAGCTAGCGGGGGGACGCGAGATACGCAGTATTTT,CAISESQASGGTRDTQYF
TRBJ1-5,-,TRBV30,-,TGTGCCTGGAGTGTACTTAACAATCAGCCCCAGCATTTT,CAWSVLNNQPQHF
TRBJ1-2,-,TRBV12-3/TRBV12-4,TRBD1,TGTGCCAGCAGTTTCAGGGGGGATGGCTACACCTTC,CASSFRGDGYTF
TRBJ1-2,-,TRBV24-1,TRBD1,TGTGCCACCAGTGATTCTGCCCGGACAGGGCGGGATGGCTACACCTTC,CATSDSARTGRDGYTF
TRBJ1-2,-,TRBV30,-,TGTGCCTGGTACTCACGACCGGGACTCTCAACAGGTCGCTATGGCTACACCTTC,CAWYSRPGLSTGRYGYTF
TRBJ1-2,few,TRBV29-1,TRBD1,TGCAGCGTTGAAGACCCTGAAACAGGGGATGGCTACACCTTC,CSVEDPETGDGYTF
TRBJ1-1,-,TRBV7-2,-,TGTGCCAGCAGCTCCCGACAGGCCACTGAAGCTTTCTTT,CASSSRQATEAFF
TRBJ1-5,-,TRBV6-5,TRBD1,TGTGCCAGCCAACCCCCAGGGGGCCCCCAGCCCCAGCATTTT,CASQPPGGPQPQHF
TRBJ2-7,-,TRBV3-1/TRBV3-2,-,TGTGCCAGCAGCCACGACAGGAGGCCCTACGAGCAGTACTTC,CASSHDRRPYEQYF
TRBJ1-6,-,TRBV5-1,TRBD1,TGCGCCAGCAGCTGGGGGGACAGGGATTCACCCCTCCACTTT,CASSWGDRDSPLHF
TRBJ1-1,-,TRBV7-9,-,TGTGCCAGCAGCTTAGAAGACAGTGAAGCTTTCTTT,CASSLEDSEAFF
TRBJ1-6,-,TRBV7-3,-,TGTGCCAGCAGCTCGTCATCGGGCTCCTATAATTCACCCCTCCACTTT,CASSSSSGSYNSPLHF
TRBJ1-4,few,TRBV24-1,-,TGTGCCACCGCGGAGGACAGTAATGAAAAACTGTTTTTT,CATAEDSNEKLFF
TRBJ1-1,-,TRBV28,-,TGTGCCAGCAGTTCGACGGGGAACACTGAAGCTTTCTTT,CASSSTGNTEAFF
TRBJ1-2,-,TRBV24-1,TRBD1,TGTGCCACCAGTGATGCCGGGACAGGCTCTGTCGGCTACACCTTC,CATSDAGTGSVGYTF
TRBJ2-7,once,TRBV11-2,TRBD2,TGTGCCAGCAGCCCACGACTCGCCGGGACTAGCGGGAGGGCGCGAGAGCAGTACTTC,CASSPRLAGTSGRAREQYF
TRBJ2-1,-,TRBV10-2,-,TGCGCCAGCTCATCAGCGGGACAGGTTTACAATGAGCAGTTCTTC,CASSSAGQVYNEQFF
TRBJ2-7,few,TRBV3-1/TRBV3-2,TRBD1,TGTGCCAGCAGCCCAGGGGGATCCTACGAGCAGTACTTC,CASSPGGSYEQYF
TRBJ2-5,-,TRBV4-3,TRBD2,TGCGCCAGCAGCCAAGGGAACGGGGGGACCCAAGAGACCCAGTACTTC,CASSQGNGGTQETQYF
TRBJ2-7,-,TRBV28,TRBD1,TGTGCCAGCTCGGCAGGGGGCGCTTACGAGCAGTACTTC,CASSAGGAYEQYF
TRBJ1-4,once,TRBV7-9,TRBD1,TGTGCCAGCAGCAAACAGGGGCCGGGTGAAAAACTGTTTTTT,CASSKQGPGEKLFF
TRBJ2-5,-,TRBV7-9,-,TGTGCCAGCAGCTTAGGCAGGTCCGGGACCCAGTACTTC,CASSLGRSGTQYF
TRBJ1-2,once,TRBV27,-,TGTGCCAGCGATACGGTTTCGAGATTGGTGGGCTACACCTTC,CASDTVSRLVGYTF
TRBJ1-2,-,TRBV10-3,TRBD1,TGTGCCATCAGTGAAGACAGGGTGGCCCTAAGGCAGGGCTACACCTTC,CAISEDRVALRQGYTF
TRBJ1-1,once,TRBV24-1,-,TGTGCCATCGGGGGATCGGACACTGAAGCTTTCTTT,CAIGGSDTEAFF
TRBJ1-2,-,TRBV16,TRBD1,TGTGCCAGCAGCCGGGGACAGGATGGCTATGGCTACACCTTC,CASSRGQDGYGYTF